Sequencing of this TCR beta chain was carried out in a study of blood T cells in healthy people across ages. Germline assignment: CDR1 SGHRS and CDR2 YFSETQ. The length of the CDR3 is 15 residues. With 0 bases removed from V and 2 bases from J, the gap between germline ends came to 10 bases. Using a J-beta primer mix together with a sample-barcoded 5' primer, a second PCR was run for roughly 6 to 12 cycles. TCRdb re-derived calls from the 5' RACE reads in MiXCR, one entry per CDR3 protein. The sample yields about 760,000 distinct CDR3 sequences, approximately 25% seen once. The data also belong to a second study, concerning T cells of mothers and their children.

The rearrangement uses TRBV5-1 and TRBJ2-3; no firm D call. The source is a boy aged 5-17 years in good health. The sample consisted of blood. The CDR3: CASSLAVGFTDTQYF. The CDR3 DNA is TGCGCCAGCAGCTTGGCTGTTGGATTCACAGATACGCAGTATTTT.